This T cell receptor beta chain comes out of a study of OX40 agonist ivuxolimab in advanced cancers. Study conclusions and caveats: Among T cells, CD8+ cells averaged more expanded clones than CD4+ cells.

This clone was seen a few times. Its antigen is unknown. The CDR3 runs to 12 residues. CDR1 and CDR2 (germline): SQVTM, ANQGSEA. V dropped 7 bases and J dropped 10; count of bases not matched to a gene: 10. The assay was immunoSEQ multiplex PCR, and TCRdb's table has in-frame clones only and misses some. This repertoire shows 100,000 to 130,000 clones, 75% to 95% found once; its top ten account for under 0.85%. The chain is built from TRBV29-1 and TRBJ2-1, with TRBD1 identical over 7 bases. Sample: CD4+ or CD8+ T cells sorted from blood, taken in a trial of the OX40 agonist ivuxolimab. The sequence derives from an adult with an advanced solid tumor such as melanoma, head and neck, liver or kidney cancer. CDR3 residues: CSAGTDHREQFF. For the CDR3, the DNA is TGCAGCGCCGGGACAGACCACCGGGAGCAGTTCTTC.